This T cell receptor beta chain was identified in a study of OX40 agonist ivuxolimab in advanced cancers. About the study: Patients received the agonistic anti-OX40 (CD134) antibody ivuxolimab. Patients enrolled in dose escalation were diagnosed with hepatocellular carcinoma, melanoma, renal cell or head and neck cancer. Partial responses were achieved by three patients, of whom one had hepatocellular carcinoma and two had cutaneous melanoma.

This table comes from immunoSEQ multiplex PCR, and its TCRdb copy is limited to in-frame clones, with some not included. The sample contains approximately 70,000 clones, around 88% of which appear only once. The ends lost 0 bases at V and 4 bases at J; junction bases unmatched: 0. Germline-derived CDR1 and CDR2 are MNHNS and SASEGT. The CDR3 spans 15 residues. The TCR was taken from an adult with an advanced solid tumor such as melanoma, head and neck, liver or kidney cancer. Sequencing was performed on CD4+ or CD8+ T cells sorted from blood, taken in a trial of the OX40 agonist ivuxolimab. This chain links TRBV6-1 with TRBJ2-1; 10 nucleotides match TRBD2. CDR3 nucleotide sequence: TGTGCCAGCAGTGAAGCTAGCGGGGGGTACAATGAGCAGTTCTTC. Translated: CASSEASGGYNEQFF.